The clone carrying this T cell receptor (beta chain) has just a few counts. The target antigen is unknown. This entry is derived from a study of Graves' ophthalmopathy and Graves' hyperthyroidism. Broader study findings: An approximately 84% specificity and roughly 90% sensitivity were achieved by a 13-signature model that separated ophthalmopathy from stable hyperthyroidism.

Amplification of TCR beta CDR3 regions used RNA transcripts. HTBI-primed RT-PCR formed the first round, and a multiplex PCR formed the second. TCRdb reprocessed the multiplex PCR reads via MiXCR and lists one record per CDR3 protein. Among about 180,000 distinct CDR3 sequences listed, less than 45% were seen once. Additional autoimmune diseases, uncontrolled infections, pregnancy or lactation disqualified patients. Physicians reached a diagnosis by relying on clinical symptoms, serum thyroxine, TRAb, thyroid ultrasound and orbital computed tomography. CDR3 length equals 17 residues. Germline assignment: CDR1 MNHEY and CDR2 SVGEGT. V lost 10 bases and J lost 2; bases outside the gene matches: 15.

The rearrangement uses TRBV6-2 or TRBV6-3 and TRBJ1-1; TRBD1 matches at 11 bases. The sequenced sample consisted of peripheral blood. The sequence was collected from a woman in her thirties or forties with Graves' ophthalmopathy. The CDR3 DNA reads TGTGCCATCTCACCCCTCGGACAGGGGGCGTTTAACACTGAAGCTTTCTTT. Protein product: CAISPLGQGAFNTEAFF.